The sequence of this TCR beta chain was determined in a study of lung T cells in sarcoidosis with Löfgren's syndrome. The CDR3 is 15 amino acids. Germline loops: CDR1 SGHTA, CDR2 FQGNSA. The J segment lost 6 bases and the V segment lost 5 bases, leaving 12 bases of the junction unmatched. TCRdb reprocessed the reads via MiXCR and lists one record per CDR3 protein. The sample holds fewer than 25,000 distinct CDR3 sequences, about 21% seen once. This clonotype was detected many times. The specimen sequenced was CD4+ T cells from bronchoalveolar lavage. The chain links TRBV7-2 to TRBJ2-5; TRBD1 aligns across 7 bases. The receptor's source is a human donor with sarcoidosis (Löfgren's syndrome or another form), or a control subject (not recorded which). The CDR3 loop reads CASSPDRENTQTQYF. CDR3 bases: TGTGCCAGCAGCCCCGACAGGGAAAACACACAGACCCAGTACTTC.